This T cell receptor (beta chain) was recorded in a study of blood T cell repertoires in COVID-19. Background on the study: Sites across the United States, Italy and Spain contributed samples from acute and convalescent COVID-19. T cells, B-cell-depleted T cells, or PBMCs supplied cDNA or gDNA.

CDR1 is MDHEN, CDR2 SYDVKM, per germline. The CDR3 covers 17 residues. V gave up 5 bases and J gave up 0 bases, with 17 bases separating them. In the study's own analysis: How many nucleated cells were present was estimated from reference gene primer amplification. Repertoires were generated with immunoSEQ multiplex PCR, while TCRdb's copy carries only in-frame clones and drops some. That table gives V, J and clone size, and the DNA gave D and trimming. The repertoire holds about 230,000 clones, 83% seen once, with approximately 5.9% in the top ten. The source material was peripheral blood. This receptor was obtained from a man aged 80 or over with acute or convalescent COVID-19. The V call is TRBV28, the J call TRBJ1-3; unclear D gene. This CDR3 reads CASSPSSGVPSGNTIYF. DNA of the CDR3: TGTGCCAGCAGTCCCTCCTCGGGAGTGCCCTCTGGAAACACCATATATTTT.